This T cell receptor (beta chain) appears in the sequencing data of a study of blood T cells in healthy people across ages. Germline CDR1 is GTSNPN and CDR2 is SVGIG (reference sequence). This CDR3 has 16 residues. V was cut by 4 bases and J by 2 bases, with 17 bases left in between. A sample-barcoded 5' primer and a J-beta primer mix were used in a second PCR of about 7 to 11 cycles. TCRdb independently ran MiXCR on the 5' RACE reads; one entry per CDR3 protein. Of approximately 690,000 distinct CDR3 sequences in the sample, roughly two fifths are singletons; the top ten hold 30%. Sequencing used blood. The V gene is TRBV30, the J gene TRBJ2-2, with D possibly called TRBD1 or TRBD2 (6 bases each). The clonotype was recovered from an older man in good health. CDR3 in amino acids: CAWIPAGTPNTGELFF. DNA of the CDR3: TGTGCCTGGATTCCGGCGGGGACACCCAACACCGGGGAGCTGTTTTTT. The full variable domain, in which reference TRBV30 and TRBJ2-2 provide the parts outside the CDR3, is SQTIHQWPATLVQPVGSPLSLECTVEGTSNPNLYWYRQAAGRGLQLLFYSVGIGQISSEVPQNLSASRPQDRQFILSSKKLLLSDSGFYLCAWIPAGTPNTGELFFGEGSRLTVL.